These 8 T cell receptor beta chains originate from one sample sequenced in a study of CD8 T cells in ankylosing spondylitis. TCRdb reprocessed the 5' RACE reads with MiXCR, giving one entry per CDR3 protein. Found here are around 31,000 distinct CDR3 sequences, about 29% of them singletons; the top ten hold under 60%. Material: synovial fluid, either unsorted or a sorted T cell fraction (not recorded which). These receptors all stem from a male donor with ankylosing spondylitis.

This rearrangement joins TRBV28 to TRBJ1-1, with TRBD1 matching 8 bases. The germline V gene has CDR1 MDHEN and CDR2 SYDVKM. There are 15 residues in the CDR3. V lost 5 bases, J lost 5 bases, and 10 bases stayed unmatched. DNA for the CDR3: TGTGCCAGCAGTCCTCTCGGACAGGGTGAAACTGAAGCTTTCTTT. Amino acids: CASSPLGQGETEAFF.

This clonotype was seen only a few times. This chain uses TRBV21-1 with TRBJ2-4; the D segment call TRBD2 is taken from the table without a DNA check. TRBV21-1 is noted as a pseudogene. The CDR3 extends over 18 amino acids. The CDR3 nucleotides read TGTGCCAGCAGCAAAGAAGGTGGGCGGGAGGGCGTTGGAAACATTCAGTACTTC. Protein: CASSKEGGREGVGNIQYF.

The V and J genes are TRBV7-6 and TRBJ2-1, with 7 bases identical to TRBD1. The CDR3 sequence is 13 residues long. Germline V gives CDR1 SGHVS, CDR2 FNYEAQ. V shed 6 bases and J 5 bases; nucleotides not matched to a gene: 4. The CDR3 DNA is TGTGCCAGCAGTTACAGGGGCGACAATGAGCAGTTCTTC. Translation gives CASSYRGDNEQFF.

This clonotype was found a few times. The chain uses TRBV20-1 and TRBJ2-1, with 11 bases matching TRBD1. After removal of 1 base from V and 7 bases from J, the junction contained 9 bases not matched to a gene. Germline-derived CDR1 and CDR2 are DFQATT and SNEGSKA (reference sequence). The CDR3 covers 16 residues. Written as DNA, the CDR3 is TGCAGTGCTAGAGCCGCTTTAGGGACAGGGGGGAATGAGCAGTTCTTC. Translated: CSARAALGTGGNEQFF.

The chain joins TRBV7-9 to TRBJ2-2; D gene uncertain. Per the germline V gene, CDR1 is SEHNR and CDR2 is FQNEAQ (reference sequence). V lost 5 bases, J lost 2 bases, and 12 bases lay in between. The CDR3 has 15 amino acids. The CDR3 spells CASSPPGINTGELFF. In DNA, the CDR3 is TGTGCCAGCAGCCCCCCTGGGATTAACACCGGGGAGCTGTTTTTT.

This clonotype was observed at least ten times. V usage is TRBV14 and J usage is TRBJ2-1; the D is unclear. V was shortened by 2 bases and J by 10 bases, with 9 bases between the two germline ends. The CDR3 has 12 residues. Germline V gives CDR1 SGHDN, CDR2 FVKESK. In DNA, the CDR3 is TGTGCCAGCAGCCAATACACCAAGGAGCAGTTCTTC. Protein product: CASSQYTKEQFF. Using reference TRBV14 and TRBJ2-1 for the parts outside the CDR3, the full variable domain is EAGVTQFPSHSVIEKGQTVTLRCDPISGHDNLYWYRRVMGKEIKFLLHFVKESKQDESGMPNNRFLAERTGGTYSTLKVQPAELEDSGVYFCASSQYTKEQFFGPGTRLTVL.

The chain carries TRBV4-1 and TRBJ1-5; weak D call: TRBD1 (6 bases). CDR1 and CDR2 from the germline V gene are MGHRA and YSYEKL. V was clipped by 4 bases and J by 4 bases, with 20 bases between them. The CDR3 loop spans 17 amino acids. The CDR3: CASSLGGGPGINQPQHF. The CDR3 nucleotides read TGCGCCAGCAGCCTAGGGGGGGGCCCAGGGATTAATCAGCCCCAGCATTTT.

The V gene is TRBV6-6, the J gene TRBJ1-1; D not certain. Trimming cost V 4 bases and J 0 bases, with 9 bases left between them. The CDR3 is made up of 14 amino acids. Germline lookup yields CDR1 MNHNY and CDR2 SVGAGI (reference sequence). The CDR3 DNA is TGTGCCAGCAGTTGGGCCAGTATGAACACTGAAGCTTTCTTT. Residues: CASSWASMNTEAFF.